One and the same sample provided the 8 T cell receptor beta chains below, sequenced in a study of beta chain features in type 1 diabetes. What was sequenced were expressed TCRB transcripts, since all of the isolated RNA had been reverse transcribed. Clones were sequenced by immunoSEQ multiplex PCR, and TCRdb holds only the in-frame ones, with some missing. The sample lists hundreds of thousands of clones, around an eighth occurring once. Sequenced input: naive CD4+ T cells from blood. The receptors come from a man younger than 30 in good health.

This clone occurred a few times. The rearrangement links TRBV30 to TRBJ2-5, with TRBD2 matching 7 bases. This CDR3 is 15 amino acids long. J was trimmed by 2 bases and V by 0 bases; bases with no gene match: 6. Germline V gene lookup returns CDR1 GTSNPN and CDR2 SVGIG (reference sequence). The CDR3 DNA follows: TGTGCCTGGAGTGTCCCAGTGGGGGGGCAAGAGACCCAGTACTTC. Residues: CAWSVPVGGQETQYF.

V and J are TRBV7-9 and TRBJ1-2, with D perhaps TRBD1 (5 bases). CDR1 and CDR2 from the germline V gene are SEHNR and FQNEAQ (reference sequence). Trimming pared 5 bases from V and 3 bases from J, leaving 13 bases between. The CDR3 extends over 14 amino acids. CDR3 loop: CASSPGRGDYGYTF. The CDR3 nucleotides read TGTGCCAGCAGCCCCGGGAGGGGAGACTATGGCTACACCTTC.

The V gene is TRBV6-6, the J gene TRBJ1-6; D gene uncertain. V was trimmed by 4 bases and J by 10 bases, leaving 17 bases between them. The germline V gene has CDR1 MNHNY and CDR2 SVGAGI (reference sequence). The CDR3 covers 15 residues. The CDR3 DNA reads TGTGCCAGCAGTTCCCTCGAGGGTATAGGGTCACCCCTCCACTTT. This gives the protein CASSSLEGIGSPLHF.

This chain joins TRBV6-5 and TRBJ2-7; maybe TRBD2 (6 bases). CDR1 and CDR2 from the germline V gene are MNHEY and SVGAGI. The CDR3 contains 16 residues. V dropped 0 bases and J dropped 2 bases, with 14 bases sitting between them. The chain's CDR3 is CASSYSRGRGTYEQYF. Written as DNA, the CDR3 is TGTGCCAGCAGTTACTCGAGAGGTCGGGGGACCTACGAGCAGTACTTC.

This clone showed up just a few times. V usage is TRBV20-1 and J usage is TRBJ2-5, with unresolved D. This CDR3 has 11 residues. V was shortened by 6 bases and J by 11 bases, with 16 bases between the two germline ends. Per the germline V gene, CDR1 is DFQATT and CDR2 is SNEGSKA (reference sequence). This CDR3 is CSAQSGYGQYF. The CDR3 DNA sequence: TGCAGTGCCCAAAGTGGCTACGGGCAGTACTTC.

The chain uses TRBV7-9 and TRBJ1-1; D possibly corresponds to TRBD1 (6 bases). The CDR3 consists of 14 residues. Germline V gene lookup returns CDR1 SEHNR and CDR2 FQNEAQ (reference sequence). Trimming stripped 6 bases from V and 4 bases from J, with 15 bases between. This chain's CDR3 is CASSSTGSRTEAFF. DNA of the CDR3: TGTGCCAGCAGTTCTACAGGGTCCCGCACTGAAGCTTTCTTT.

This clone was found a few times. The chain couples TRBV6-6 to TRBJ2-2, with no clear D. CDR3 length: 15 amino acids. Trimming removed 6 bases at V and 0 bases at J, with 11 bases between. The germline V gene has CDR1 MNHNY and CDR2 SVGAGI (reference sequence). This CDR3 is CASRSSRSNTGELFF. The CDR3 DNA sequence: TGTGCCAGCAGATCGTCCAGATCGAACACCGGGGAGCTGTTTTTT.

The V call is TRBV11-2, the J call TRBJ2-2; D gene unclear. Germline CDR1 and CDR2: SGHAT and FQNNGV. The CDR3 sequence is 13 residues long. Trimming cost V 6 bases and J 4 bases, with 9 bases left between them. DNA for the CDR3: TGTGCCAGCAGGCTAAGAGTCACCGGGGAGCTGTTTTTT. This codes for CASRLRVTGELFF.